This T cell receptor beta chain was documented in a study of shared clonotypes between healthy human individuals. Study summary: Each donor contributed plates that comprised three CD4 naive, three CD4 memory, two CD8 naive and one CD8 memory. Overall study results and limits: Clonotypes not shared had lower generation probabilities than those common to all four donors.

As concerns this clone: No antigen is known for it.

In germline, CDR1 is SGHNT, CDR2 YYREEE (reference sequence). V dropped 4 bases and J dropped 5; count of bases not matched to a gene: 2. This CDR3 has 13 residues. Sequencing was at deep level. Profiled with immunoSEQ multiplex PCR; TCRdb holds only in-frame clones, not every one. The repertoire has roughly 1,600,000 clones, 98% to 99% of them found once; the top ten carry roughly 0.35%. Free of recent acute infections or vaccinations, the donors were healthy HIV-negative adults. Input material: naive CD4+ T cells sorted from blood. Documented subset: CD45RA+ positively selected. The sequence was collected from a man aged 30-40 years in good health. This sequence joins TRBV5-4 and TRBJ1-1; 10 bases align to TRBD1. Written as DNA, the CDR3 is TGTGCCAGCAGCCGGACAGGGGGAACTGAAGCTTTCTTT. Its translation is CASSRTGGTEAFF.